The present TCR beta chain was sequenced within a study of CD8 T cells in Susac syndrome. With random hexamers, 0.5 to 1 ug RNA was reverse transcribed. Amplification of TCR beta CDR3 by immunoSEQ multiplex PCR spanned 54 Vbeta and 13 Jbeta. TCRdb re-called the immunoSEQ multiplex PCR reads through MiXCR, storing one row per CDR3 protein. This sample has roughly 190,000 distinct CDR3 sequences, with about 91% found just once. The germline CDR1 and CDR2 sequences are LNHNV and YYDKDF (reference sequence). The CDR3 length is 13 residues. Trimming shortened V by 3 bases and J by 2 bases, and 7 bases separated the two germline ends. Sequencing of TCR beta drew on CD8+ and CD4+ T cells from blood. Negative isolation yielded the CD8+ and CD4+ T cells, while FACS enriched the TEMRA cells.

Sequencing used CD4+ T cells from PBMCs. The clonotype was recovered from a human donor with Susac syndrome. The chain combines TRBV15 with TRBJ1-2; no clear D gene. The CDR3 bases are TGTGCCACCAGCAGGGAAGGGAACTATGGCTACACCTTC. This sequence encodes CATSREGNYGYTF. Full variable domain (remainder filled in from reference TRBV15 and TRBJ1-2): DAMVIQNPRYQVTQFGKPVTLSCSQTLNHNVMYWYQQKSSQAPKLLFHYYDKDFNNEADTPDNFQSRRPNTSFCFLDIRSPGLGDTAMYLCATSREGNYGYTFGSGTRLTVV.